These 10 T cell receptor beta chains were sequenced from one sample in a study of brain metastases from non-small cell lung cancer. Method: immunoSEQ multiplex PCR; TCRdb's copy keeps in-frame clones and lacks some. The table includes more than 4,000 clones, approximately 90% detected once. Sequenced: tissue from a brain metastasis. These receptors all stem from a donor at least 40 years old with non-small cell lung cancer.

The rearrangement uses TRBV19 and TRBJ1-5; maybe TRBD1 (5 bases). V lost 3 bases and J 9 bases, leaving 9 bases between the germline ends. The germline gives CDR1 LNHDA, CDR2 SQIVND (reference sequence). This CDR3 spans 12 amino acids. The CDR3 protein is CASSIGGPPQHF. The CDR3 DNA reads TGTGCCAGTAGTATTGGGGGTCCGCCCCAGCATTTT.

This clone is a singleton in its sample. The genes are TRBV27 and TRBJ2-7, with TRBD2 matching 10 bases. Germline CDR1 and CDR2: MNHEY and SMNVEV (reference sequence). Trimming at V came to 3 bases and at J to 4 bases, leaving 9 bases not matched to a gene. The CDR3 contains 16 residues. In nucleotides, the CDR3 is TGTGCCAGCAGTTTCGGAGTTGGGACTAGCGAGTACGAGCAGTACTTC. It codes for CASSFGVGTSEYEQYF.

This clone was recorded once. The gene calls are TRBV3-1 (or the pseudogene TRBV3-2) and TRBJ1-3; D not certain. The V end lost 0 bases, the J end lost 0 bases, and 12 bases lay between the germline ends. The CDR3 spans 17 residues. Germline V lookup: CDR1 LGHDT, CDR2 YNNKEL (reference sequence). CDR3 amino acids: CASSQDQQRLSGNTIYF. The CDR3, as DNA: TGTGCCAGCAGCCAAGACCAACAACGCCTCTCTGGAAACACCATATATTTT.

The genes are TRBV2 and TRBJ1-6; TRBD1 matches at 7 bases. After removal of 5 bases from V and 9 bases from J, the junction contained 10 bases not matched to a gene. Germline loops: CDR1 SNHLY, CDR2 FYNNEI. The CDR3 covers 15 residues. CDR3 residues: CASSPGQSRSSPLHF. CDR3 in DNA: TGTGCCAGCAGTCCGGGACAGAGTCGGAGTTCACCCCTCCACTTT.

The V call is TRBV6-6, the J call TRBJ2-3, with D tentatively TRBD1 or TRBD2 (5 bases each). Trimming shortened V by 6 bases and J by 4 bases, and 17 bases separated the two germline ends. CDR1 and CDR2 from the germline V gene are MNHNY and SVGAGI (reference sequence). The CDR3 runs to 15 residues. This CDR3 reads CASRGEVKQPDTQYF. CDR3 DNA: TGTGCCAGCAGGGGGGAAGTGAAGCAACCAGATACGCAGTATTTT.

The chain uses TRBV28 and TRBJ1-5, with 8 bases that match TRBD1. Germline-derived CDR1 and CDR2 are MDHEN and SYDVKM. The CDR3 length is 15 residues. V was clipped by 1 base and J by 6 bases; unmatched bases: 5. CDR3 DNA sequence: TGTGCCAGCAGTTTATTCGGACAGGGCGGTCAGCCCCAGCATTTT. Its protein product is CASSLFGQGGQPQHF. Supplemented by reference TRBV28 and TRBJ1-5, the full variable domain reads DVKVTQSSRYLVKRTGEKVFLECVQDMDHENMFWYRQDPGLGLRLIYFSYDVKMKEKGDIPEGYSVSREKKERFSLILESASTNQTSMYLCASSLFGQGGQPQHFGDGTRLSIL.

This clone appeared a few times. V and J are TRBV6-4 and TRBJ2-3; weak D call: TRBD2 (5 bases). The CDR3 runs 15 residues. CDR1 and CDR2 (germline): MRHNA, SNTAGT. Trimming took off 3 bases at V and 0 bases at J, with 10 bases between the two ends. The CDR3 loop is CASSERADSTDTQYF. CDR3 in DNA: TGTGCCAGCAGTGAGAGGGCGGACAGCACAGATACGCAGTATTTT.

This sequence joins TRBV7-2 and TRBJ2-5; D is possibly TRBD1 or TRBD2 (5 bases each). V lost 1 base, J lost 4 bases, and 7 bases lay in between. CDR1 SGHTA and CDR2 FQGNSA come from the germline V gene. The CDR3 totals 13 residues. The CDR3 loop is CASSLVGAETQYF. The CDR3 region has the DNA TGTGCCAGCAGCTTAGTCGGGGCAGAGACCCAGTACTTC. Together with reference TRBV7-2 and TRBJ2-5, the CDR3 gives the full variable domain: GAGVSQSPSNKVTEKGKDVELRCDPISGHTALYWYRQSLGQGLEFLIYFQGNSAPDKSGLPSDRFSAERTGGSVSTLTIQRTQQEDSAVYLCASSLVGAETQYFGPGTRLLVL.

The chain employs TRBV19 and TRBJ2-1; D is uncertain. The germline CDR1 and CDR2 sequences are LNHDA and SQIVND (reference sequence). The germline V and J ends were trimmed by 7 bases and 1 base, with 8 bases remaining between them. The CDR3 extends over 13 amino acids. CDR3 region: CASTPDSYNEQFF. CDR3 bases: TGTGCCAGTACCCCAGATTCCTACAATGAGCAGTTCTTC.

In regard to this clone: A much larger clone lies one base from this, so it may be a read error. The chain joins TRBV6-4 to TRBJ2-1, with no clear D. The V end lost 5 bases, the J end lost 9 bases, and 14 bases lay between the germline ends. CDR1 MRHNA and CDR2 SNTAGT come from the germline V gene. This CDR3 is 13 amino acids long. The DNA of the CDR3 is TGTGCCAGCAGTCCCGACTCGATCAGTGAGCAGTTCTTC. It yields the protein CASSPDSISEQFF.